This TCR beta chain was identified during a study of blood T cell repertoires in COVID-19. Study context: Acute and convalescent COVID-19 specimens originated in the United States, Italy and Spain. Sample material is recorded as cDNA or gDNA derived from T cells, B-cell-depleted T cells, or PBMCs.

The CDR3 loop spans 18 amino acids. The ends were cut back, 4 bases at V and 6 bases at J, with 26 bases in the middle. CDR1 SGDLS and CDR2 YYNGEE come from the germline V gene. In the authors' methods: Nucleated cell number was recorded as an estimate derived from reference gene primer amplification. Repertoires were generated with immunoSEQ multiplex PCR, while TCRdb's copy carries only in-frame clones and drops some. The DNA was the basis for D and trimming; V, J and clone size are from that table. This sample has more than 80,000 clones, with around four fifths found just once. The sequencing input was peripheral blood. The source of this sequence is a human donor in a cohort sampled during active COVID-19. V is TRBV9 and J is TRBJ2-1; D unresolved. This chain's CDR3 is CASSPADPNSQPSNEQFF. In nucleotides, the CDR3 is TGTGCCAGCAGCCCGGCCGATCCGAACAGCCAACCATCCAATGAGCAGTTCTTC.